The 20 T cell receptor beta chains listed next were all sequenced from one sample in a study of T cells in Graves' hyperthyroidism and ophthalmopathy. RNA transcripts served as the template for amplifying TCR beta CDR3 regions. TCR CDR3 regions were first amplified by RT-PCR with HTBI primers. TCRdb re-derived calls from the multiplex PCR reads in MiXCR, one entry per CDR3 protein. The sample contains roughly 640,000 distinct CDR3 sequences, around 16% of which appear only once. The sample taken for sequencing was blood. The receptors derive from a woman in her thirties or forties with Graves' ophthalmopathy.

This clonotype was counted at least ten times. J is TRBJ1-2 and V is TRBV6-1; perhaps TRBD1 as D (6 bases). Trimming left V 4 bases short and J 4 bases short, with 7 bases between. In germline, CDR1 is MNHNS, CDR2 SASEGT. CDR3 size: 12 residues. The CDR3 bases are TGTGCCAGCAGTGCGGACAGCTATGGCTACACCTTC. Protein sequence: CASSADSYGYTF.

This clonotype was seen repeatedly, ten times or more. The chain links TRBV2 to TRBJ1-2; unclear D gene. The CDR3 length is 12 residues. CDR1 is SNHLY and CDR2 is FYNNEI in the germline V gene. Trimming stripped 3 bases from V and 4 bases from J, with 6 bases between. The CDR3 loop is CASSEGSYGYTF. The CDR3 DNA is TGTGCCAGCAGTGAGGGATCCTATGGCTACACCTTC. Using reference TRBV2 and TRBJ1-2 for the parts outside the CDR3, the full variable domain is EPEVTQTPSHQVTQMGQEVILRCVPISNHLYFYWYRQILGQKVEFLVSFYNNEISEKSEIFDDQFSVERPDGSNFTLKIRSTKLEDSAMYFCASSEGSYGYTFGSGTRLTVV.

This clonotype was seen ten or more times. The chain couples TRBV11-2 to TRBJ1-1, with TRBD1 matching over 7 bases. This CDR3 has 14 residues. Germline trimming cut 4 bases from V and 6 bases from J; bases unmatched to any gene: 8. The V gene's germline CDR1 is SGHAT and CDR2 FQNNGV. The CDR3 nucleotides read TGTGCCAGCAGCTCGGACAGGTCCAGGGCTGAAGCTTTCTTT. It yields the protein CASSSDRSRAEAFF.

This clonotype came up many times. In DNA, the CDR3 is TGTGCCAGCAGCTCGGGACCCCTCAATGAGCAGTTCTTC. This sequence encodes CASSSGPLNEQFF. This chain links TRBV11-3 with TRBJ2-1; D may match TRBD1 or TRBD2 (5 bases each). Trimming shortened V by 4 bases and J by 6 bases, and 10 bases separated the two germline ends. This CDR3 contains 13 residues. In germline, CDR1 is SGHNT, CDR2 YENEEA.

This clonotype was recorded many times. This rearrangement joins TRBV3-1 to TRBJ2-2; either TRBD1 or TRBD2 may fit D (5 bases each). Germline V gene sequence: CDR1 LGHDT, CDR2 YNNKEL (reference sequence). The CDR3 is 17 amino acids. V lost 4 bases and J 6 bases, leaving 21 bases between the germline ends. The CDR3 DNA reads TGTGCCAGCAGCCCGCCGGGACGTCCCAAAAGAGCCGGGGAGCTGTTTTTT. It yields the protein CASSPPGRPKRAGELFF.

This clonotype was picked up a small number of times. V usage is TRBV7-9 and J usage is TRBJ2-2; 10 bases map to TRBD1. In germline, CDR1 is SEHNR, CDR2 FQNEAQ (reference sequence). Germline trimming cut 5 bases from V and 3 bases from J; bases unmatched to any gene: 9. The CDR3 is 17 amino acids. The CDR3 is CASSPVAGTGDTGELFF. CDR3 sequence (DNA): TGTGCCAGCAGCCCGGTTGCCGGGACAGGGGACACCGGGGAGCTGTTTTTT.

The gene calls are TRBV5-1 and TRBJ2-7, with TRBD1 matching 9 bases. With V trimmed by 5 bases and J by 5 bases, 8 bases remained unmatched. Germline values: CDR1 SGHRS, CDR2 YFSETQ. This CDR3 comprises 14 residues. The DNA of the CDR3 is TGCGCCAGCAGTCCGGGACAGGGTTACAACGAGCAGTACTTC. It translates to CASSPGQGYNEQYF.

This clonotype appeared many times. The V gene is TRBV7-9, the J gene TRBJ2-3; D is ambiguous. The length of the CDR3 is 12 residues. Trimming left V 3 bases short and J 5 bases short, with 6 bases between. The germline V gene encodes CDR1 SEHNR and CDR2 FQNEAQ (reference sequence). CDR3 nucleotide sequence: TGTGCCAGCAGCTTGATCCAAGATACGCAGTATTTT. Protein product: CASSLIQDTQYF.

V gene TRBV27 combines with J gene TRBJ2-5, with TRBD2 matching over 7 bases. V was clipped by 5 bases and J by 1 base; unmatched bases: 13. CDR1 and CDR2 (germline): MNHEY, SMNVEV (reference sequence). There are 17 residues in the CDR3. The chain's CDR3 is CASSPLHPGGTQETQYF. The CDR3 bases are TGTGCCAGCAGTCCCCTCCATCCGGGGGGTACCCAAGAGACCCAGTACTTC.

This chain joins TRBV2 and TRBJ2-7; 10 bases agree with TRBD2. The CDR3 length is 16 residues. Trimming took 2 bases from V and 9 from J; bases not matched to a gene: 13. Germline V gene data show CDR1 as SNHLY and CDR2 as FYNNEI. CDR3 bases: TGTGCCAGCAGTGAATGGGCAGCGGGAGGGCCTTATGGGCAGTACTTC. The encoded protein is CASSEWAAGGPYGQYF.

This chain joins TRBV30 and TRBJ2-7, with 9 bases identical to TRBD1. This CDR3 spans 13 amino acids. J was trimmed by 6 bases and V by 3 bases; bases with no gene match: 6. Looked up from germline, CDR1 is GTSNPN and CDR2 is SVGIG (reference sequence). CDR3: CAWSPGQGSEQYF. Written as DNA, the CDR3 is TGTGCCTGGAGCCCGGGACAGGGTTCCGAGCAGTACTTC.

This clonotype was counted between two and nine times. V gene TRBV20-1 combines with J gene TRBJ1-2; D possibly corresponds to TRBD1 (5 bases). The germline V gene encodes CDR1 DFQATT and CDR2 SNEGSKA (reference sequence). Trimming pared 6 bases from V and 1 base from J, leaving 9 bases between. This CDR3 spans 12 amino acids. The DNA for the CDR3 is TGCAGTGCCCGACAGCTTAACTATGGCTACACCTTC. Translating gives CSARQLNYGYTF.

The V and J genes are TRBV29-1 and TRBJ2-7; a possible D gene is TRBD1 (5 bases). The V end lost 4 bases, the J end lost 5 bases, and 15 bases lay between the germline ends. The CDR3 is 13 residues long. Germline values: CDR1 SQVTM, CDR2 ANQGSEA. As DNA, the CDR3 is TGCAGCGTTGCCAGGGTGGGTGAGGACGAGCAGTACTTC. Encoded protein: CSVARVGEDEQYF.

In this sample, this clonotype turned up a few times. This chain connects TRBV20-1 to TRBJ1-4; TRBD1 matches at 9 bases. V lost 5 bases and J lost 8; bases outside the gene matches: 12. Germline lookup yields CDR1 DFQATT and CDR2 SNEGSKA (reference sequence). The CDR3 sequence is 15 residues long. CDR3: CSAPVPGTGYEKLFF. Written as DNA, the CDR3 is TGCAGTGCTCCAGTCCCCGGGACAGGGTACGAAAAACTGTTTTTT.

The sample holds many counts of this clonotype. The chain recombines TRBV20-1 with TRBJ2-1; 7 bases map to TRBD1. Trimming at V came to 3 bases and at J to 0 bases, leaving 8 bases not matched to a gene. This CDR3 contains 16 residues. The germline gives CDR1 DFQATT, CDR2 SNEGSKA (reference sequence). In DNA, the CDR3 is TGCAGTGCTAGCTACTCAGGGGACAGCTCCTACAATGAGCAGTTCTTC. Translating gives CSASYSGDSSYNEQFF.

The table lists this clonotype with many counts. J is TRBJ1-1 and V is TRBV6-1; possibly TRBD1 for D (5 bases). Trimming took off 7 bases at V and 6 bases at J, with 15 bases between the two ends. Germline V gene lookup returns CDR1 MNHNS and CDR2 SASEGT. The CDR3 contains 13 residues. DNA of the CDR3: TGTGCCAGCATCTTGAGAGGGACCGCTGAAGCTTTCTTT. Protein: CASILRGTAEAFF.

This clonotype was counted many times. The rearrangement uses TRBV12-3 or TRBV12-4 and TRBJ2-5; 10 bases line up with TRBD2. CDR3 length: 16 residues. V lost 1 base, J lost 3 bases, and 5 bases stayed unmatched. CDR3 coding DNA: TGTGCCAGCAGTTTAGGAGCGGGGGGGCCTGAAGAGACCCAGTACTTC. Amino acid sequence: CASSLGAGGPEETQYF.

Worth noting for this clonotype: At one end, the junction sequence differs from germline, possibly due to a read error. V and J are TRBV4-1 and TRBJ2-3, with 8 bases aligning to TRBD2. The germline V gene has CDR1 MGHRA and CDR2 YSYEKL. The CDR3 has 16 residues. The CDR3 DNA sequence: TGCGCCAGCAGCCAAGACGGGGGGGGCCTCACAGGTACGCAGTATTTT. Protein product: CASSQDGGGLTGTQYF.

This clonotype has at least ten counts. V is TRBV27 and J is TRBJ2-7; the D gene is possibly TRBD2 (6 bases). This CDR3 comprises 13 residues. Germline CDR1 MNHEY, CDR2 SMNVEV (reference sequence). Trimming cost V 2 bases and J 3 bases, with 8 bases left between them. CDR3 region: CASSLVGGYEQYF. Here the CDR3 DNA reads TGTGCCAGCAGTTTAGTGGGGGGCTACGAGCAGTACTTC.

The chain links TRBV5-1 to TRBJ2-7; D remains unclear. The CDR3 spans 14 residues. Trimming took 4 bases from V and 0 from J, leaving 11 bases between them. Per germline, CDR1 SGHRS and CDR2 YFSETQ. The CDR3 DNA sequence: TGCGCCAGCAGCAGCGACGGTAGCTCCTACGAGCAGTACTTC. Its protein product is CASSSDGSSYEQYF. The full variable domain, with the rest looked up from reference TRBV5-1 and TRBJ2-7, is KAGVTQTPRYLIKTRGQQVTLSCSPISGHRSVSWYQQTPGQGLQFLFEYFSETQRNKGNFPGRFSGRQFSNSRSEMNVSTLELGDSALYLCASSSDGSSYEQYFGPGTRLTVT.